This TCR beta chain was captured in a study of T-cell reconstitution after alpha-beta-depleted transplantation in children. As regards this clonotype: Its antigen remains unknown.

Study conclusions and caveats: At around two months after transplant, the alpha-beta T cells were reportedly derived from several hundred expanded clones that came from non-depleted graft cells. From newly produced T cells came most of the T-cell counts and diversity one year after transplant.

For TCRbeta, the library was prepared with unique molecular identifiers. MiXCR, applied by TCRdb to the PCR reads, yields one record per CDR3 protein. The data hold 500,000 to 650,000 distinct CDR3 sequences, with over 9.5% observed a single time. Sample: PBMCs, mostly from graft donor cells, taken 180 days after TCRalphabeta/CD19-depleted stem cell transplant. The receptor's source is a female patient between 2 and 10 years old who had a stem cell transplant for aplastic anemia, so the T cells may come from the graft donor.

In DNA, the CDR3 is TGTGCCAGCAGCCAGCGGACTAGCGGGGACAATGAGCAGTTCTTC. This translates into CASSQRTSGDNEQFF. This chain links TRBV11-2 with TRBJ2-1; 12 positions agree with TRBD2. With V trimmed by 5 bases and J by 5 bases, 4 bases remained unmatched. Germline-derived CDR1 and CDR2 are SGHAT and FQNNGV. CDR3 length: 15 amino acids.